This entry lists 16 T cell receptor beta chains sequenced from one sample in a study of Ad26.COV2.S vaccination and SARS-CoV-2 variants. Treatment here: around 19 received Ad26.COV2.S at low or high dose, single or two shots; 5 received placebo; per-sample allocation not given. Following the first vaccine or placebo injection, samples were taken on day 63. Produced via immunoSEQ multiplex PCR; TCRdb's table is partial and in-frame only. The sample records around 340,000 clones, more than 85% being singletons. Sequencing used peripheral blood, obtained in a trial of Ad26.COV2.S vaccine versus placebo. These receptors were collected from a person aged 18-65 years who received the Ad26.COV2.S COVID-19 vaccine or a placebo.

This clone was recorded once. The rearrangement joins TRBV19 to TRBJ2-2; D perhaps matches TRBD1 (5 bases). V was clipped by 3 bases and J by 2 bases, with 22 bases between them. CDR1 and CDR2 (germline): LNHDA, SQIVND (reference sequence). CDR3 size: 19 residues. The CDR3 here is CASSIMVFGAGRNTGELFF. CDR3 DNA sequence: TGTGCCAGTAGTATTATGGTTTTTGGGGCAGGGCGTAACACCGGGGAGCTGTTTTTT.

This clone was seen a single time. This rearrangement joins TRBV11-2 to TRBJ2-7; TRBD1 is a possible D gene (5 bases). Germline CDR1 SGHAT, CDR2 FQNNGV. The CDR3 contains 14 residues. V lost 0 bases and J lost 3, with 9 bases in between. The CDR3 coding sequence is TGTGCCAGCAGCTTAGATATCCAGGGCTACGAGCAGTACTTC. This translates into CASSLDIQGYEQYF.

This chain connects TRBV5-1 to TRBJ2-3; 8 bases match TRBD2. This CDR3 spans 16 amino acids. Per germline, CDR1 SGHRS and CDR2 YFSETQ. Trimming removed 0 bases from V and 5 bases from J; junction bases left unmatched: 8. Here the CDR3 reads CASSLEAGGGRDTQYF. In nucleotides, the CDR3 is TGCGCCAGCAGCTTGGAGGCGGGAGGAGGGAGAGATACGCAGTATTTT. The variable domain in full, completed from reference TRBV5-1 and TRBJ2-3, reads KAGVTQTPRYLIKTRGQQVTLSCSPISGHRSVSWYQQTPGQGLQFLFEYFSETQRNKGNFPGRFSGRQFSNSRSEMNVSTLELGDSALYLCASSLEAGGGRDTQYFGPGTRLTVL.

The V gene is TRBV3-1 (or the pseudogene TRBV3-2), the J gene TRBJ1-3, with D perhaps TRBD1 (6 bases). The V end lost 1 base, the J end lost 7 bases, and 8 bases lay between the germline ends. Germline loops: CDR1 LGHDT, CDR2 YNNKEL (reference sequence). The CDR3 length is 13 residues. The CDR3 DNA reads as TGTGCCAGCAGCCAAGTCAGGGGCAACACCATATATTTT. This gives the protein CASSQVRGNTIYF.

The chain carries TRBV5-8 and TRBJ2-3; 8 nucleotides match TRBD2. The V segment lost 0 bases and the J segment 6 bases; nucleotides outside the gene matches: 9. Per germline, CDR1 SGHTS and CDR2 YDEGEE. The CDR3 sequence is 16 residues long. The CDR3: CASSLVGTRVSDTQYF. In DNA form, the CDR3 reads TGTGCCAGCAGCTTGGTAGGGACTAGAGTTAGCGATACGCAGTATTTT.

Only a few counts were recorded for this clone. The V and J genes are TRBV5-1 and TRBJ2-2, with TRBD1 matching 9 bases. The CDR3 contains 18 residues. Looked up from germline, CDR1 is SGHRS and CDR2 is YFSETQ. The trim removed 4 bases at V and 4 bases at J, leaving 14 bases unmatched. CDR3 in DNA: TGCGCCAGCAGCCAAGTTAACCCCGGGACAGGGAGCACCGGGGAGCTGTTTTTT. The encoded protein is CASSQVNPGTGSTGELFF.

The sample holds a few counts of this clone. The chain couples TRBV3-1 (or the pseudogene TRBV3-2) to TRBJ2-7; D unclear. The CDR3 sequence is 16 residues long. Germline V gene sequence: CDR1 LGHDT, CDR2 YNNKEL (reference sequence). The V gene lost 0 bases and the J gene lost 2 bases, with 14 bases spanning the gap. Here the CDR3 DNA reads TGTGCCAGCAGCCAAGACGGTCTGGGCGAAGCCTACGAGCAGTACTTC. Translation gives CASSQDGLGEAYEQYF.

The chain links TRBV20-1 to TRBJ2-5; D unresolved. The CDR3 runs 11 residues. The germline V gene has CDR1 DFQATT and CDR2 SNEGSKA (reference sequence). The ends were cut back, 5 bases at V and 5 bases at J, with 9 bases in the middle. The CDR3 spells CSAEVSETQYF. Here the CDR3 DNA reads TGCAGTGCTGAGGTATCGGAGACCCAGTACTTC.

This clone has a handful of counts. The chain has TRBV5-8 and TRBJ1-5; no firm D call. The V end lost 4 bases, the J end lost 5 bases, and 22 bases lay between the germline ends. In germline, CDR1 is SGHTS, CDR2 YDEGEE. This CDR3 has 17 residues. DNA for the CDR3: TGTGCCAGCAGCCCGGAGATCGGGATACCCCTCGATCAGCCCCAGCATTTT. Amino acid sequence: CASSPEIGIPLDQPQHF. The full variable domain, completed using reference TRBV5-8 and TRBJ1-5, is EAGVTQSPTHLIKTRGQQATLRCSPISGHTSVYWYQQALGLGLQFLLWYDEGEERNRGNFPPRFSGRQFPNYSSELNVNALELEDSALYLCASSPEIGIPLDQPQHFGDGTRLSIL.

This chain links TRBV5-6 with TRBJ2-1; D uncertain. Germline loops: CDR1 SGHDT, CDR2 YYEEEE. V was cut by 0 bases and J by 5 bases, with 6 bases left in between. The CDR3 sequence is 13 residues long. The CDR3 bases are TGTGCCAGCAGCTTGGGACCAAACAATGAGCAGTTCTTC. As protein: CASSLGPNNEQFF. The full variable domain, its missing parts supplied by reference TRBV5-6 and TRBJ2-1, is DAGVTQSPTHLIKTRGQQVTLRCSPKSGHDTVSWYQQALGQGPQFIFQYYEEEERQRGNFPDRFSGHQFPNYSSELNVNALLLGDSALYLCASSLGPNNEQFFGPGTRLTVL.

The chain combines TRBV5-4 with TRBJ1-6; unclear D gene. V shed 1 base and J shed 9 bases, with 5 bases lying between them. Germline values: CDR1 SGHNT, CDR2 YYREEE (reference sequence). CDR3 size: 12 residues. CDR3 residues: CASSLWGSPLHF. For the CDR3, the DNA is TGTGCCAGCAGCTTGTGGGGTTCACCCCTCCACTTT.

The chain has TRBV9 and TRBJ2-2; D call uncertain. In germline, CDR1 is SGDLS, CDR2 YYNGEE. The CDR3 runs to 15 residues. The germline V and J ends were trimmed by 0 bases and 5 bases, with 11 bases remaining between them. The CDR3, as DNA: TGTGCCAGCAGCGTAGCCCAAGGCCAAACCGGGGAGCTGTTTTTT. This translates into CASSVAQGQTGELFF. The complete variable domain, with remaining parts taken from reference TRBV9 and TRBJ2-2, reads DSGVTQTPKHLITATGQRVTLRCSPRSGDLSVYWYQQSLDQGLQFLIQYYNGEERAKGNILERFSAQQFPDLHSELNLSSLELGDSALYFCASSVAQGQTGELFFGEGSRLTVL.

The gene calls are TRBV2 and TRBJ2-7; TRBD1 is a possible D gene (6 bases). Per germline, CDR1 SNHLY and CDR2 FYNNEI. CDR3 length: 14 residues. The V gene lost 5 bases and the J gene lost 0 bases, with 11 bases spanning the gap. The CDR3 loop is CASSPRDNSYEQYF. As DNA, the CDR3 is TGTGCCAGCAGTCCCCGGGACAACTCCTACGAGCAGTACTTC.

The chain recombines TRBV24-1 with TRBJ2-1, with D hard to call. The V and J ends lost 4 bases and 8 bases respectively, with 14 bases between them. The CDR3 spans 14 residues. In germline, CDR1 is KGHDR, CDR2 SFDVKD. The CDR3 sequence: CATSEGGGRDEQFF. CDR3 coding DNA: TGTGCCACCAGTGAGGGCGGCGGACGCGATGAGCAGTTCTTC.

The V gene is TRBV7-2, the J gene TRBJ1-2, with 7 bases identical to TRBD1. The V segment lost 4 bases and the J segment 7 bases; nucleotides outside the gene matches: 6. CDR3 size: 13 residues. Per the germline V gene, CDR1 is SGHTA and CDR2 is FQGNSA. The CDR3 nucleotides are TGTGCCAGCAGCTCGGACAGGTCTAGTGGCTACACCTTC. It encodes CASSSDRSSGYTF.

DNA for the CDR3: TGCGCCAGCAGCTTGGGTGGGACAGGGGGCCGGGATACGCAGTATTTT. Its protein is CASSLGGTGGRDTQYF. This chain joins TRBV5-1 and TRBJ2-3, with TRBD1 matching 12 bases. V shed 0 bases, J shed 6 bases, and the junction held 5 bases outside the gene matches. Germline lookup yields CDR1 SGHRS and CDR2 YFSETQ. The CDR3 has 16 residues.